This is a list of T cell receptor beta chains from one sample in a study of cytomegalovirus exposure and HLA in healthy donors. Profiling relied on immunoSEQ multiplex PCR, and the TCRdb table lists in-frame clones only, not all of them. The table includes around 400,000 clones, roughly 89% detected once. The sequenced sample consisted of PBMCs. Receptor source: a woman aged 18-29 years in good health and CMV-seronegative. The CDR3 runs from the conserved cysteine through the conserved F or W. D genes are given only for firm matches. Expanded clones get a size class; other rows say once, few or many, or leave the size out.

clone_size	j_call	v_call	d_call	cdr3_aa	cdr3_nt
many	TRBJ1-6	TRBV28	TRBD1	CASSLLGQGNNSPLHF	TGTGCCAGCAGTTTGCTCGGACAGGGTAATAATTCACCCCTCCACTTT
.	TRBJ2-7	TRBV6-5	TRBD2	CASSYSSASGAYEQYF	TGTGCCAGCAGTTACTCCTCGGCTAGCGGGGCTTACGAGCAGTACTTC
.	TRBJ2-5	TRBV29-1	.	CSVGGARETQYF	TGCAGCGTTGGAGGAGCAAGGGAGACCCAGTACTTC
.	TRBJ1-4	TRBV6-6	TRBD1	CASSLGQGIEKLFF	TGTGCCAGCAGCTTGGGACAGGGGATTGAAAAACTGTTTTTT
.	TRBJ2-7	TRBV15	.	CATSRGIGAYEQYF	TGTGCCACCAGCAGAGGGATCGGAGCCTACGAGCAGTACTTC
.	TRBJ2-7	TRBV7-9	.	CASSPHEYEQYF	TGTGCCAGCAGCCCCCATGAGTACGAGCAGTACTTC
.	TRBJ1-1	TRBV7-8	.	CASSSNLKGGTEAFF	TGTGCCAGCAGCTCTAACCTTAAGGGGGGGACTGAAGCTTTCTTT
once	TRBJ2-5	TRBV9	TRBD2	CASSVGSRRELETQYF	TGTGCCAGCAGCGTAGGGAGTCGGCGGGAGTTGGAGACCCAGTACTTC
.	TRBJ2-1	TRBV11-2	TRBD2	CASSSLGRGALGEQFF	TGTGCCAGCAGCTCACTCGGGCGGGGGGCGTTGGGTGAGCAGTTCTTC
.	TRBJ2-7	TRBV15	.	CATSRGRGNYEQYF	TGTGCCACCAGCAGAGGAAGGGGAAACTACGAGCAGTACTTC
.	TRBJ1-4	TRBV28	.	CASESTGLNEKLFF	TGTGCCAGCGAGTCGACTGGCCTCAATGAAAAACTGTTTTTT
.	TRBJ1-4	TRBV7-9	.	CASCPGRADNEKLFF	.